These 7 T cell receptor beta chains came from one sample sequenced in a study of blood T cells in healthy people across ages. Together with a sample-barcoded 5' primer, a J-beta primer mix was included in a second PCR lasting 7 to 11 cycles. Each CDR3 protein is one row after TCRdb ran MiXCR on the 5' RACE reads. The table lists around 1.5 million distinct CDR3 sequences, approximately 59% of them singletons. The sequenced sample consisted of blood. These receptors were collected from a man aged 18 to 29 in good health.

This clonotype was seen only a few times. The V gene is TRBV29-1, the J gene TRBJ2-7; TRBD1 is a possible D gene (6 bases). The CDR3 loop spans 13 amino acids. CDR1 is SQVTM and CDR2 is ANQGSEA in the germline V gene. Trimming pared 4 bases from V and 7 bases from J, leaving 17 bases between. The CDR3 DNA sequence: TGCAGCGTTGGGCCGTTGACAGACAGGGAGCAGTACTTC. Protein product: CSVGPLTDREQYF.

The CDR3 DNA sequence: TGCAGTGCTAGAGATAGGTCGTGGCAGGGTGATTCACCCCTCCACTTT. Translating gives CSARDRSWQGDSPLHF. The chain has TRBV20-1 and TRBJ1-6, with a tentative D call TRBD1 (5 bases). CDR1 is DFQATT, CDR2 SNEGSKA, per germline (reference sequence). The CDR3 covers 16 residues. The ends were cut back, 0 bases at V and 8 bases at J, with 17 bases in the middle.

This clonotype was detected once. V usage is TRBV27 and J usage is TRBJ2-1; possibly TRBD2 for D (5 bases). V gave up 2 bases and J gave up 2 bases, with 10 bases separating them. Looked up from germline, CDR1 is MNHEY and CDR2 is SMNVEV (reference sequence). The CDR3 runs 15 residues. CDR3 region: CASSLNGVTYNEQFF. The CDR3 nucleotides are TGTGCCAGCAGTTTAAACGGGGTCACCTACAATGAGCAGTTCTTC.

This clonotype occurred a few times. The chain is built from TRBV27 and TRBJ2-4, with 8 nucleotides matching TRBD1. The CDR3 has 18 amino acids. Trimming removed 5 bases from V and 2 bases from J; junction bases left unmatched: 14. Germline CDR1 MNHEY, CDR2 SMNVEV (reference sequence). The CDR3 loop reads CASSLIAGQGGPKNIQYF. CDR3 sequence (DNA): TGTGCCAGCAGTCTTATCGCCGGACAGGGTGGCCCCAAAAACATTCAGTACTTC.

This chain links TRBV29-1 with TRBJ2-5, with 12 bases fitting TRBD2. The end of the DNA is better explained by TRBJ2-7, so the J call may be wrong. The germline gives CDR1 SQVTM, CDR2 ANQGSEA. The CDR3 runs 14 residues. For the CDR3, the DNA is TGCAGCGTTTTACCGGGACTAGCGGGTGACGAGCAGTACTTC. It specifies CSVLPGLAGDEQYF.

This chain connects TRBV27 to TRBJ2-5; 8 positions agree with TRBD1. J gave up 2 bases and V 5 bases, and 13 bases lay outside the gene matches. Germline V CDR1 and CDR2: MNHEY, SMNVEV (reference sequence). The CDR3 covers 17 residues. The CDR3 coding sequence is TGTGCCAGCAGTCCACAAGGGACAGGAAAGACTCAAGAGACCCAGTACTTC. Residues: CASSPQGTGKTQETQYF.

The V gene is TRBV20-1, the J gene TRBJ2-5; D might be TRBD2 (5 bases). Germline loops: CDR1 DFQATT, CDR2 SNEGSKA (reference sequence). V lost 5 bases and J lost 0, with 16 bases in between. This CDR3 region has 15 residues. The CDR3 sequence is CSAFGAAVYQETQYF. The CDR3 nucleotides are TGCAGTGCTTTTGGAGCGGCGGTGTACCAAGAGACCCAGTACTTC.